The clone carrying this T cell receptor beta chain was observed at least ten times. The antigen remains unidentified. It was RNA transcripts that yielded the amplified TCR beta CDR3 regions. Researchers ran a first-round RT-PCR on the TCR CDR3 using the HTBI primer set. TCRdb independently ran MiXCR on the multiplex PCR reads; one entry per CDR3 protein. Here the sample spans some 510,000 distinct CDR3 sequences, less than 25% being singletons. V shed 1 base, J shed 4 bases, and the junction held 2 bases outside the gene matches. The CDR3 runs 14 residues. Per germline, CDR1 SGHNT and CDR2 YENEEA. This entry belongs to a study of T cells in Graves' hyperthyroidism and ophthalmopathy. Study observations and caveats: Model-based prediction identified ophthalmopathy a median roughly six months prior to its onset.

Input material: blood. This sequence originates from a young man with Graves' hyperthyroidism. The chain employs TRBV11-3 and TRBJ2-5, with TRBD1 identical over 8 bases. CDR3 residues: CASSLAQGAETQYF. The CDR3 DNA reads TGTGCCAGCAGCTTAGCCCAGGGGGCAGAGACCCAGTACTTC. The variable domain in full, with the rest retrieved from reference TRBV11-3 and TRBJ2-5, is EAGVVQSPRYKIIEKKQPVAFWCNPISGHNTLYWYLQNLGQGPELLIRYENEEAVDDSQLPKDRFSAERLKGVDSTLKIQPAELGDSAVYLCASSLAQGAETQYFGPGTRLLVL.